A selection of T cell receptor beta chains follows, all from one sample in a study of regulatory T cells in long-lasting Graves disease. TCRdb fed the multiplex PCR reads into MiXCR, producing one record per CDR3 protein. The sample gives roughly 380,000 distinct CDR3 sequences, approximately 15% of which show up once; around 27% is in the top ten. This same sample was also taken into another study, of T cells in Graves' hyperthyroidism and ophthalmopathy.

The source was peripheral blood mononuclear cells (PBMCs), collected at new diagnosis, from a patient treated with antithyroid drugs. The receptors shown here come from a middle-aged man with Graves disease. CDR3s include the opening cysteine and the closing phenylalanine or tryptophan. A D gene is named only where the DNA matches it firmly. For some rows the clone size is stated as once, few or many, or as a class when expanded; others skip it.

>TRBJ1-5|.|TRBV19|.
CASSIIGYSNQPQHF
TGTGCCAGTAGTATTATCGGATATAGCAATCAGCCCCAGCATTTT
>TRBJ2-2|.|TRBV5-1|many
CASSLDRVVTGELFF
TGCGCCAGCAGCTTGGACAGGGTTGTCACCGGGGAGCTGTTTTTT
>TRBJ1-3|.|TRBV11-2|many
CASRITATGNTIYF
TGTGCCAGCAGGATCACCGCGACTGGAAACACCATATATTTT
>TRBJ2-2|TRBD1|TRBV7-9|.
CALQGYTGELFF
TGTGCCTTACAGGGGTACACCGGGGAGCTGTTTTTT
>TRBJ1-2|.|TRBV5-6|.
CASSLPKKQDRYGYTF
TGTGCCAGCAGCTTACCAAAGAAACAGGATCGGTATGGCTACACCTTC
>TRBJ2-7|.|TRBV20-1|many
CSASTQGGSYEQYF
TGCAGTGCTAGCACCCAGGGGGGCTCCTACGAGCAGTACTTC
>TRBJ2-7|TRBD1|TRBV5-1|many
CASSLGGRGYNYEQYF
TGCGCCAGCAGCTTGGGTGGCAGGGGGTATAACTACGAGCAGTACTTC
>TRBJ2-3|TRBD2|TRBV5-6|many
CASSRTSRGPSTDTQYF
TGTGCCAGCAGTCGGACTAGCAGGGGTCCTAGCACAGATACGCAGTATTTT
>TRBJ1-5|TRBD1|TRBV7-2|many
CASSSGTVNQPQHF
TGTGCCAGCAGCTCCGGGACAGTGAATCAGCCCCAGCATTTT
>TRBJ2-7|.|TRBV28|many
CASSSGGSVYEQYF
TGTGCCAGCAGTTCAGGCGGCTCCGTCTACGAGCAGTACTTC
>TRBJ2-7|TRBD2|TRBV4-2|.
CASSVAGTTYEQYF
TGTGCCAGCAGCGTAGCGGGGACCACCTACGAGCAGTACTTC
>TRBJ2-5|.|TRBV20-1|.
CSAHTHQGGRETQYF
TGCAGTGCTCATACACACCAGGGGGGGAGGGAGACCCAGTACTTC
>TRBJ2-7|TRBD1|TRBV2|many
CASSPRRYGQGSYEQYF
TGTGCCAGCAGCCCCAGAAGGTACGGACAGGGGTCCTACGAGCAGTACTTC
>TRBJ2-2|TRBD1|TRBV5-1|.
CASTYRGANTGELFF
TGCGCCAGCACGTACAGGGGTGCGAACACCGGGGAGCTGTTTTTT
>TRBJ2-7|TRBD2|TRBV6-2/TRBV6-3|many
CASSYDGGRGEQYF
TGTGCCAGCAGTTACGACGGCGGGAGGGGCGAGCAGTACTTC
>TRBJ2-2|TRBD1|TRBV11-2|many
CASSEQGPAGELFF
TGTGCCAGCAGCGAACAGGGGCCCGCCGGGGAGCTGTTTTTT
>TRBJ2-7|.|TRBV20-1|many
CSARDLAGPYEQYF
TGCAGTGCTAGAGATCTGGCGGGGCCCTACGAGCAGTACTTC
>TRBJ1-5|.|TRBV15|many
CATSTGGVGNQPQHF
TGTGCCACCAGCACCGGGGGCGTTGGCAATCAGCCCCAGCATTTT
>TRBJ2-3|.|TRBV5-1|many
CASSLVSGDVADTQYF
TGCGCCAGCAGCTTGGTTTCTGGGGACGTGGCAGATACGCAGTATTTT
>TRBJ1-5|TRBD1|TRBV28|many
CAAGGGGQPQHF
TGTGCCGCCGGAGGGGGCGGACAGCCCCAGCATTTT
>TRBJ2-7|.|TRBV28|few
CASRVPGQPPYEQYF
TGTGCCAGCAGGGTACCGGGACAACCGCCCTACGAGCAGTACTTC
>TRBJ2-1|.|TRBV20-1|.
CSANSGVEDEQFF
TGCAGTGCTAATAGCGGAGTGGAGGATGAGCAGTTCTTC
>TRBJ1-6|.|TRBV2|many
CASRGDINSPLHF
TGTGCCAGCAGGGGGGATATTAATTCACCCCTCCACTTT
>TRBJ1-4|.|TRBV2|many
CASRRDGGEKLFF
TGTGCCAGCAGGAGGGACGGGGGTGAAAAACTGTTTTTT
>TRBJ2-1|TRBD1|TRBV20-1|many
CSAVPRRQGYNEQFF
TGCAGTGCCGTCCCTAGGAGACAGGGATACAATGAGCAGTTCTTC
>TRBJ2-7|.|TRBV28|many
CASSPDRPGRANEYEQYF
TGTGCCAGCAGCCCCGATCGGCCGGGACGGGCTAACGAATACGAGCAGTACTTC
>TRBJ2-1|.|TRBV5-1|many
CASSVGTASYNEQFF
TGCGCCAGCAGCGTCGGGACGGCCTCCTACAATGAGCAGTTCTTC
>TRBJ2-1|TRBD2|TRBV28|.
CASSSFPGTSADNEQFF
TGTGCCAGCAGCTCATTTCCCGGGACTAGCGCAGACAATGAGCAGTTCTTC
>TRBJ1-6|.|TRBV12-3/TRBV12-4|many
CASSSGHLSSYNSPLHF
TGTGCCAGCAGTTCGGGACATTTGAGCTCCTATAATTCACCCCTCCACTTT
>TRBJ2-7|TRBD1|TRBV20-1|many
CSARTGQGDEQYF
TGCAGTGCTAGGACCGGACAGGGGGACGAGCAGTACTTC
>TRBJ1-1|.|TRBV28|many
CASSLVAGAREAFF
TGTGCCAGCAGTTTAGTGGCGGGTGCGAGAGAAGCTTTCTTT
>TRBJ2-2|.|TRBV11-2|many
CASSFHGRWDTGELFF
TGTGCCAGCAGCTTCCATGGACGGTGGGACACCGGGGAGCTGTTTTTT
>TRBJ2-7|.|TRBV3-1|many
CASSQGYGHEQYF
TGTGCCAGCAGCCAAGGGTATGGACACGAGCAGTACTTC
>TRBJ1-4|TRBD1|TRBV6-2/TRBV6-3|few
CASTPGQGFKLFF
TGTGCCAGCACACCGGGACAGGGATTTAAACTGTTTTTT
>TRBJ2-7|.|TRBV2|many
CASSPAPRGREQYF
TGTGCCAGCAGTCCAGCCCCGAGAGGGCGAGAGCAGTACTTC
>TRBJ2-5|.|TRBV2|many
CASLNGKTQYF
TGTGCCAGCCTGAACGGGAAGACCCAGTACTTC
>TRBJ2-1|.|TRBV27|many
CASSLSRLNEQFF
TGTGCCAGCAGTTTAAGTAGGTTGAATGAGCAGTTCTTC
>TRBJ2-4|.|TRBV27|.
CASSESYGTAKNIQYF
TGTGCCAGCAGTGAATCCTACGGGACGGCGAAAAACATTCAGTACTTC
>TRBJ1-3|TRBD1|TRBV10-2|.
CASIGQAGNTIYF
TGCGCCAGCATAGGACAGGCTGGAAACACCATATATTTT
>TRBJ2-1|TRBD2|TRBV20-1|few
CSALGGLGGVGNEQFF
TGCAGTGCTCTAGGGGGACTCGGGGGGGTGGGCAATGAGCAGTTCTTC
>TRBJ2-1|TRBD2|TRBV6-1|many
CASMAGGLLNEQFF
TGTGCCAGCATGGCGGGGGGGCTCTTAAATGAGCAGTTCTTC
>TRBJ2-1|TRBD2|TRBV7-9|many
CASSRRGLDYNEQFF
TGTGCCAGCAGCCGGCGAGGACTAGACTACAATGAGCAGTTCTTC
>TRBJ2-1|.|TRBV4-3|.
CASSQGYSYNEQFF
TGCGCCAGCAGCCAAGGATACTCCTACAATGAGCAGTTCTTC
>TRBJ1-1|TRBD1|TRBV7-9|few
CASSPRGGAYTEAFF
TGTGCCAGCAGCCCTAGAGGGGGCGCTTACACTGAAGCTTTCTTT
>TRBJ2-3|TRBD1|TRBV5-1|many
CASSSDGQGISQDTQYF
TGCGCCAGCAGCTCCGACGGACAGGGGATATCACAAGATACGCAGTATTTT
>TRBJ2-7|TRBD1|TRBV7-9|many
CASSGTGGYEQYF
TGTGCCAGCAGCGGGACAGGGGGTTACGAGCAGTACTTC
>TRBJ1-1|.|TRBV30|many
CACLTQGSTEAFF
TGTGCCTGCCTCACTCAGGGGAGCACTGAAGCTTTCTTT
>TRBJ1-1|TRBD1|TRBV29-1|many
CSVTDRFTEAFF
TGCAGCGTGACGGACAGGTTCACTGAAGCTTTCTTT
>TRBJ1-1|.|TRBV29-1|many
CSSGWGANTEAFF
TGCAGCTCAGGGTGGGGGGCAAACACTGAAGCTTTCTTT
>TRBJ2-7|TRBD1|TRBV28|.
CASRTGSPYEQYF
TGTGCCAGCAGGACAGGGAGCCCATACGAGCAGTACTTC
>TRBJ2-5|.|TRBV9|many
CASSVRVRETQYF
TGTGCCAGCAGCGTACGGGTCCGGGAGACCCAGTACTTC
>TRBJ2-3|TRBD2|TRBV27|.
CASSLSLAGGPDGTQYF
TGTGCCAGCAGTTTATCTCTAGCGGGGGGGCCCGACGGTACGCAGTATTTT
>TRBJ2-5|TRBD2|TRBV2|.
CASSGTSGAYNEQYF
TGTGCCAGCAGCGGGACTAGCGGGGCCTACAATGAGCAGTACTTC
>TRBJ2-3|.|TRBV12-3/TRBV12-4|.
CASEEQGPDTQYF
TGTGCCAGCGAGGAGCAGGGACCAGATACGCAGTATTTT
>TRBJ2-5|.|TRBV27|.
CASTSLEVGETQYF
TGTGCCAGCACCTCACTAGAAGTCGGAGAGACCCAGTACTTC